This T cell receptor (beta chain) was documented in a study of Tregs in tolerant kidney transplant recipients (dated by TCRdb to between 2019 and 2020). About the study as a whole: The study applied TCRbeta sequencing to find donor-specific regulatory T cells before combined kidney and bone marrow transplantation and then followed those same cells after transplant. TCRbeta repertoire sequencing was used in a few healthy controls to compare several methods for expanding Tregs specific for an allogeneic donor.

Unstimulated Tregs (CD4+CD25+CD127-), CD4+ non-Tregs (CD4+CD25-), CD4 and CD8 cells were FACS-sorted from thawed PBMCs. Healthy control blood was obtained either as purchased buffy coats or from healthy volunteers. Healthy control blood was processed to PBMCs by Ficoll density gradient and cryopreserved, and patient PBMCs were collected before and after transplant. Reading the germline V gene (reference sequence) gives CDR1 LNHNV and CDR2 YYDKDF. Trimming takes 4 bases off V and 3 bases off J; junction bases not matched to a gene: 6. Reading from cysteine to phenylalanine, the CDR3 counts 14 amino acids. Only CDR3 DNA is held: 42 bases, read in frame from base 1. As for this clone: Its antigen specificity is not known. No much larger clone is present one base from it, and per-base qualities are unavailable.

Genomic DNA was extracted from sorted cells with the QIAGEN DNeasy Blood and Tissue Kit for TCRbeta CDR3 sequencing. High-throughput TCRbeta CDR3 sequencing, which included PCR amplification with bias correction and internal controls, was done commercially through immunoSEQ. From the authors' description of their analysis: Unique productive TCRbeta sequences were defined by CDR3 nucleotide sequence where primers matched, otherwise by CDR3 amino acid sequence with Vbeta and Jbeta genes. As a correction for sorting error, sequences shared between sorted populations at a frequency ratio of 2:1 or less were discarded, and the remaining shared sequences were assigned to the higher population. Donor-reactive sequences were defined as at least 5-fold expanded in CFSE-low cells versus unstimulated cells, with frequency of at least 0.01% in CFSE-low cells. Repertoire divergence was quantified by Jensen-Shannon divergence calculated from the top 100 TCRbeta sequences ranked by frequency. For samples with multiple sequencing runs, sorting error was corrected in each run separately before the runs were combined. Imported from immuneACCESS, the table was reduced by TCRdb to in-frame sequences with V and J called. These copies leave out some clones; in studies compared against another copy, an unresolved V gene accounts for under half, and the cause of the remainder is not known. D and trimming were read from the DNA, whereas the V and J calls and clone size are those reported in that table. Across this sample there are 92,000 or so clones, with more than 90% seen only once. The ten largest clones represent approximately 4.8% of the sample.

General study outcomes and caveats: Because the study included only a small number of patients, the results must be confirmed in larger populations and under other immunosuppression protocols. Biological reproducibility was not directly assessed, although technical replication error appeared to be minimal. Expanding Tregs with activated donor B cells appeared to identify the most biologically relevant and donor-specific TCRbeta repertoire.

This chain joins TRBV15 to TRBJ2-7; 7 bases in between match TRBD1. The sample was CD8+ T cells from blood. The receptor was isolated from a human donor in good health. The DNA is TGTGCCACCAGCACCGGGGACAGCGTCTACGAGCAGTACTTC. It codes for CATSTGDSVYEQYF.